The clone carrying this TCR beta chain has at least ten counts. Its antigen is unknown. The entry originates in a study of blood T cells in healthy people across ages. Findings and limits, study-wide: Roughly linear age-related decline in beta diversity appeared, significant by age 40.

The authors ran a second PCR of roughly 7 to 11 cycles using a sample-barcoded 5' primer and a J-beta primer mix. TCRdb itself ran the 5' RACE reads through MiXCR, one entry per CDR3 protein. The sample holds just over 800,000 distinct CDR3 sequences; roughly 60% are singletons and the top ten take 25% to 35%. Sequenced: blood. The receptor was derived from a man between 25 and 39 years old in good health.

In nucleotides, the CDR3 is TGTGCCAGCAGCCCCGGGGGGCAGAATTCACCCCTCCACTTT. This sequence encodes CASSPGGQNSPLHF. The chain recombines TRBV4-2 with TRBJ1-6; maybe TRBD1 (6 bases). This CDR3 spans 14 amino acids. V lost 4 bases and J lost 7, with 11 bases in between. Germline V gene sequence: CDR1 LGHNA, CDR2 YNFKEQ.